The TCR beta chain described here comes from a study of blood T cell repertoires in COVID-19. The repertoire was sequenced with immunoSEQ multiplex PCR; TCRdb's copy has only in-frame clones and lacks some. This table has under 200,000 clones, approximately 84% appearing once. In germline, CDR1 is LGHNA, CDR2 YSLEER. The CDR3 spans 14 residues. With 2 bases removed from V and 3 bases from J, the gap between germline ends came to 10 bases. Sequencing input: peripheral blood. The chain joins TRBV4-3 to TRBJ1-2, with D unclear. This TCR was recovered from a man aged 35 to 55 who had recovered from COVID-19. CDR3 amino acids: CASSQSARDYGYTF. CDR3 in DNA: TGCGCCAGCAGCCAATCGGCACGGGACTATGGCTACACCTTC.